This T cell receptor beta chain came from a study of Ad26.COV2.S vaccination and SARS-CoV-2 variants. Only in-frame clones appear in the TCRdb table, and some are missing; sequencing was by immunoSEQ multiplex PCR. The sample includes 350,000 to 500,000 clones, over 75% of them seen just once. Noted treatment: approximately 18 received Ad26.COV2.S at low or high dose, single or two shots; roughly five received placebo; per-sample allocation not given. After the first vaccine or placebo injection, samples were drawn on day 63. The germline V and J ends were trimmed by 0 bases and 10 bases, with 7 bases remaining between them. This CDR3 is built from 12 residues. Germline V gene lookup returns CDR1 LGHDT and CDR2 YNNKEL (reference sequence).

This rearrangement joins TRBV3-1 (or the pseudogene TRBV3-2) to TRBJ2-1; D gene ambiguous. The material sequenced was peripheral blood, taken in a trial of Ad26.COV2.S vaccine versus placebo. The source is a person between 18 and 65 years old who received the Ad26.COV2.S COVID-19 vaccine or a placebo. CDR3 DNA sequence: TGTGCCAGCAGCCAAGAGTGGTCCGAGCAGTTCTTC. Protein sequence: CASSQEWSEQFF.